This T cell receptor (beta chain) was documented in a study of cytomegalovirus exposure and HLA in healthy donors. Points from the study as a whole: In the roughly 130 validation repertoires, a later analysis found that first-cohort TCR clusters tended to co-occur. In vitro data verified three CMV-associated chains as specific for CMV antigens.

As concerns this clone: Its antigen remains unknown.

Here immunoSEQ multiplex PCR was the method, and the copy in TCRdb shows in-frame clones only, minus some. The repertoire holds 240,000 or so clones, approximately 83% seen once, with roughly 1.2% in the top ten. The receptor was isolated from a woman aged 25 to 45 in good health and CMV-seropositive. Input material: PBMCs.

CDR3 loop: CASSRGLAGHNEQFF. DNA of the CDR3: TGTGCCAGCAGCCGGGGACTAGCTGGCCACAATGAGCAGTTCTTC. The J gene is TRBJ2-1, the V gene TRBV6-5, with TRBD2 matching over 9 bases. CDR1 and CDR2 from the germline V gene are MNHEY and SVGAGI. CDR3 length: 15 residues. The trim removed 6 bases at V and 5 bases at J, leaving 8 bases unmatched.